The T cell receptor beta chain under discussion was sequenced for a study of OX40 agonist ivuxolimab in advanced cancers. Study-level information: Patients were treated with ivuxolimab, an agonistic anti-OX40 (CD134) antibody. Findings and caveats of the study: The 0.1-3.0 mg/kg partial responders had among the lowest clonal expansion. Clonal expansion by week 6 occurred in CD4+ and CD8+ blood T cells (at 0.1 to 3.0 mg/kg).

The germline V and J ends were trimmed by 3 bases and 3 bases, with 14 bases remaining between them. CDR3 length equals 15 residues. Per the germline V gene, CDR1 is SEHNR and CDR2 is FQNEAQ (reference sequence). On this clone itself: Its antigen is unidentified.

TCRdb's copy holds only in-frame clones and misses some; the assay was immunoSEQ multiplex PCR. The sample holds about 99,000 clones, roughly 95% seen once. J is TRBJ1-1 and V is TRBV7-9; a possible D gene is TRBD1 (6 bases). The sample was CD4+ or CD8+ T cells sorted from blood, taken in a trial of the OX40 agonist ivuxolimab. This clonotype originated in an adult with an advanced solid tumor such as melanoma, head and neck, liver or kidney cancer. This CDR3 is CASSFPGVEDTEAFF. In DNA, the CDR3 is TGTGCCAGCAGCTTTCCAGGGGTGGAAGACACTGAAGCTTTCTTT.